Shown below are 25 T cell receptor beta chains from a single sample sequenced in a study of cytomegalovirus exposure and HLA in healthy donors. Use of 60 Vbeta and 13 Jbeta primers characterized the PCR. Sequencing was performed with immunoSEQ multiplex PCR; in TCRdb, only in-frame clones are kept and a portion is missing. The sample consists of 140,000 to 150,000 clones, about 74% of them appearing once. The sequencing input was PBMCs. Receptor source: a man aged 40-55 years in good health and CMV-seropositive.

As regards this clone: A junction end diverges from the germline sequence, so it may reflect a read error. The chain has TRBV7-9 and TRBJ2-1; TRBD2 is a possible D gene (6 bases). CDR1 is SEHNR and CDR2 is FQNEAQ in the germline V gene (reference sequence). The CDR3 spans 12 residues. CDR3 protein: CSSSSYKGRWFF. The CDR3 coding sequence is TGTTCCAGCAGTTCCTATAAGGGGAGGTGGTTCTTC. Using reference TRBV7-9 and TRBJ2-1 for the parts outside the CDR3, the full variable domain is DTGVSQNPRHKITKRGQNVTFRCDPISEHNRLYWYRQTLGQGPEFLTYFQNEAQLEKSRLLSDRFSAERPKGSFSTLEIQRTEQGDSAMYLCSSSSYKGRWFFGPGTRLTVL.

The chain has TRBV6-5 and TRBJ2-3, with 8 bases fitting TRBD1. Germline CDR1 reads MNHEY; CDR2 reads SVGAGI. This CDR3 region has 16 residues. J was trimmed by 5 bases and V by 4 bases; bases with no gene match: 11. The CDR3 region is CASSSAGQARGDTQYF. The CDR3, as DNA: TGTGCCAGCAGTTCCGCGGGACAGGCGAGGGGAGATACGCAGTATTTT.

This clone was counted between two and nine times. CDR3: CASSSPGSAGGRYEQYF. CDR3 in DNA: TGTGCCAGCAGTTCCCCTGGGTCGGCGGGAGGGCGGTACGAGCAGTACTTC. The chain uses TRBV27 and TRBJ2-7; 9 bases map to TRBD2. The CDR3 runs to 17 residues. The ends lost 4 bases at V and 4 bases at J; junction bases unmatched: 14. The V gene's germline CDR1 is MNHEY and CDR2 SMNVEV (reference sequence).

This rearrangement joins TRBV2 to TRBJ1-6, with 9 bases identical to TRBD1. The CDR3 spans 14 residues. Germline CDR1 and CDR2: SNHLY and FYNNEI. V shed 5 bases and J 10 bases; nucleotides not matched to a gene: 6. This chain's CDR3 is CASSKDRGTSPLHF. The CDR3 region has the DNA TGTGCCAGCAGTAAGGACAGGGGCACATCACCCCTCCACTTT.

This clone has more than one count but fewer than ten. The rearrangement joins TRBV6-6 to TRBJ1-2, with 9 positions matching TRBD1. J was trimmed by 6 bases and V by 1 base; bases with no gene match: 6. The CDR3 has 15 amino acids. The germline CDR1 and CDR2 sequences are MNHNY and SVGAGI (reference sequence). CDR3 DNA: TGTGCCAGCAGTTACTACCAGACAGGGGGGGATGGCTACACCTTC. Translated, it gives CASSYYQTGGDGYTF.

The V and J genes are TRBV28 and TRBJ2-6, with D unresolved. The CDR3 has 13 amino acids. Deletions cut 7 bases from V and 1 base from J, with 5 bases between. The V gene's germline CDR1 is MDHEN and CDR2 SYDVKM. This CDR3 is CASTLSGANVLTF. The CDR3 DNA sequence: TGTGCCAGCACCCTATCTGGGGCCAACGTCCTGACTTTC.

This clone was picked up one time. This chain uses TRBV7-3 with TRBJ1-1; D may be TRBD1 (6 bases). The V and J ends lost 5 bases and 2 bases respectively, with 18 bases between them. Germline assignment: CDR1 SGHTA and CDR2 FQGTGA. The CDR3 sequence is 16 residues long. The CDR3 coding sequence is TGTGCCAGCAGCCCCCGGACAGCCCCTTTAAACACTGAAGCTTTCTTT. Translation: CASSPRTAPLNTEAFF.

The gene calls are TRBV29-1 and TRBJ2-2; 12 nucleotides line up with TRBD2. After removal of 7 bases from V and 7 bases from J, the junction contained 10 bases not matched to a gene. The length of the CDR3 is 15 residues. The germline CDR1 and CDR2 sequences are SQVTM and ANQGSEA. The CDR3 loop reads CSALWASGRDGELFF. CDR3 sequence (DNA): TGCAGCGCCCTCTGGGCTAGCGGGAGGGACGGGGAGCTGTTTTTT.

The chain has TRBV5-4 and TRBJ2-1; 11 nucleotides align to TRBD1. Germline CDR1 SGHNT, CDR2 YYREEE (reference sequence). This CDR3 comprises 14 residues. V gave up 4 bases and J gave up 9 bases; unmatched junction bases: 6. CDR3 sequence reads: CASSTGQGGSEQFF. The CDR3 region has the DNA TGTGCCAGCAGCACGGGACAGGGGGGGTCTGAGCAGTTCTTC.

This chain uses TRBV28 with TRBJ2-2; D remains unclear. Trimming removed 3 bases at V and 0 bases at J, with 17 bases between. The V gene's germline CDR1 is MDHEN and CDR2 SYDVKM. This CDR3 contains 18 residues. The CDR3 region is CASSFSRRWAANTGELFF. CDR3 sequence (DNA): TGTGCCAGCAGTTTTTCCCGGCGTTGGGCAGCGAACACCGGGGAGCTGTTTTTT.

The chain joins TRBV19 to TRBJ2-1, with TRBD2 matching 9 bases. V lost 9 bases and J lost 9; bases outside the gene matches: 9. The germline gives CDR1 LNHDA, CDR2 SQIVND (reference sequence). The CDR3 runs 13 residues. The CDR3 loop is CASRRAGGPEQFF. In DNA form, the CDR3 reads TGTGCCAGCCGGAGGGCGGGAGGGCCTGAGCAGTTCTTC.

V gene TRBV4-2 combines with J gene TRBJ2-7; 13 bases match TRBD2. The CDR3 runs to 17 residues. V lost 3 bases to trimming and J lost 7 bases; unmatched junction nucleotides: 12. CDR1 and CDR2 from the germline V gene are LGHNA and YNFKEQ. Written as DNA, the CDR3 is TGTGCCAGCAGCCACCGCCTAGGACTAGCGGGAGCGGGTGAGCAGTACTTC. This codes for CASSHRLGLAGAGEQYF.

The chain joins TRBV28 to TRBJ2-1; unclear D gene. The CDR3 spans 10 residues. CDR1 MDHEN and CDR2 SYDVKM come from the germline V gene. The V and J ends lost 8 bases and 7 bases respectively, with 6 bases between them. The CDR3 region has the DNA TGTGCCAGCTCCGGGAATGAGCAGTTCTTC. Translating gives CASSGNEQFF.

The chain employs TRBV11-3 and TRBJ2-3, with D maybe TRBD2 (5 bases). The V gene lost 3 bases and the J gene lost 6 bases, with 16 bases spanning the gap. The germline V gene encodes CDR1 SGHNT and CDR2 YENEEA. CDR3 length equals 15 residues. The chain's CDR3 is CASSFLGRPGDTQYF. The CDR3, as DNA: TGTGCCAGCAGCTTTCTCGGCCGCCCGGGGGATACGCAGTATTTT.

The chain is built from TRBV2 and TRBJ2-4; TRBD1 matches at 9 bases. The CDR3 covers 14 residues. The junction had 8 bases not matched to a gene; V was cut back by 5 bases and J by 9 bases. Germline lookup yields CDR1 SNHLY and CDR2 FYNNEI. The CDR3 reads CASSSGQGGGIQYF. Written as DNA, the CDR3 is TGTGCCAGCAGTTCGGGACAGGGAGGCGGCATTCAGTACTTC.

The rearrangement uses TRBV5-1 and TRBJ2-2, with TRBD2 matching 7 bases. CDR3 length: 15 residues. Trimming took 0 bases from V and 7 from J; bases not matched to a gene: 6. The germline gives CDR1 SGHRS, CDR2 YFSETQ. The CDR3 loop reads CASSLGTRIGGELFF. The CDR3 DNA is TGCGCCAGCAGCTTGGGGACTAGGATAGGCGGGGAGCTGTTTTTT. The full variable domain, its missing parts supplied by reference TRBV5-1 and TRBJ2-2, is KAGVTQTPRYLIKTRGQQVTLSCSPISGHRSVSWYQQTPGQGLQFLFEYFSETQRNKGNFPGRFSGRQFSNSRSEMNVSTLELGDSALYLCASSLGTRIGGELFFGEGSRLTVL.

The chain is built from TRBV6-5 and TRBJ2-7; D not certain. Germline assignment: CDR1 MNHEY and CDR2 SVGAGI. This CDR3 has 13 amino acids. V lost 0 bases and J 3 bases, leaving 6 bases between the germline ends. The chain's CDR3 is CASSYSKSYEQYF. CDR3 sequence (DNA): TGTGCCAGCAGTTACTCGAAGAGCTACGAGCAGTACTTC.

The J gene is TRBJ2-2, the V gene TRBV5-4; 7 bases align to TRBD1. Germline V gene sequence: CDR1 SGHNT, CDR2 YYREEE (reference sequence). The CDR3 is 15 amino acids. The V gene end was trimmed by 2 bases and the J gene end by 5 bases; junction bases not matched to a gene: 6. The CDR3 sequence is CASSLSGGRTGELFF. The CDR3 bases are TGTGCCAGCAGCTTATCAGGGGGAAGGACCGGGGAGCTGTTTTTT.

The CDR3: CASSSNRQETQYF. DNA of the CDR3: TGTGCCAGCAGCTCGAACCGGCAAGAGACCCAGTACTTC. The chain links TRBV7-9 to TRBJ2-5; D ambiguous. Trimming stripped 4 bases from V and 2 bases from J, with 8 bases between. The CDR3 contains 13 residues. CDR1 SEHNR and CDR2 FQNEAQ come from the germline V gene (reference sequence).

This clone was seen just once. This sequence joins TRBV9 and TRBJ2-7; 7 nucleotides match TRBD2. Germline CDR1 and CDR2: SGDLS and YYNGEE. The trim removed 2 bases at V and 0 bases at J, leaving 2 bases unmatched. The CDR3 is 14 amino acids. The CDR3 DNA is TGTGCCAGCAGCGTCGGGACTACCTCCTACGAGCAGTACTTC. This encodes CASSVGTTSYEQYF.

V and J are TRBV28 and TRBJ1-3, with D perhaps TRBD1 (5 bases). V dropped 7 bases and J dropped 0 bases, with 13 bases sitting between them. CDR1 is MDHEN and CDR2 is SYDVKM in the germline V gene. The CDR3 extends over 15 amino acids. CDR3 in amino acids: CASIGGGYSGNTIYF. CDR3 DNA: TGTGCCAGCATTGGGGGGGGATACTCTGGAAACACCATATATTTT.

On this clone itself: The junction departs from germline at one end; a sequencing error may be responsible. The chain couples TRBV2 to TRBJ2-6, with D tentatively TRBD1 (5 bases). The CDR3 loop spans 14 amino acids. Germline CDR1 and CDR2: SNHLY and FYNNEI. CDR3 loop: CASAQGSGANGLTF. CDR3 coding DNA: TGTGCCAGCGCCCAGGGTTCTGGGGCCAACGGCCTGACTTTC.

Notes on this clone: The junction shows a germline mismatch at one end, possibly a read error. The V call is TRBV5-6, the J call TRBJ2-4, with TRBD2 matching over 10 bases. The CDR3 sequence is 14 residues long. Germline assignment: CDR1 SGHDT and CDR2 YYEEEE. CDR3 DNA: TGTGCCAGCAGCTCTGTTAGCGGGAGGAACAGTCAGTACTTC. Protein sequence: CASSSVSGRNSQYF.

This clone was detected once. The CDR3 region has the DNA TGTGCCAGCGGGGGACTAGGAACCTACGAGCAGTACTTC. Protein: CASGGLGTYEQYF. The chain carries TRBV19 and TRBJ2-5, with 8 bases lining up with TRBD2. Matching the DNA end better, TRBJ2-7 makes the J call doubtful. CDR1 and CDR2 (germline): LNHDA, SQIVND (reference sequence). The CDR3 covers 13 residues.

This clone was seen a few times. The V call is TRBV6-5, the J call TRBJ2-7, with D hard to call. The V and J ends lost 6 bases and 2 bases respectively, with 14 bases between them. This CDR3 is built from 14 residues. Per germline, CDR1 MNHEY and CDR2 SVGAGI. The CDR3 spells CASRSRLSAYEQYF. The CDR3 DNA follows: TGTGCCAGCAGGAGTCGTCTCTCGGCCTACGAGCAGTACTTC.